These 20 T cell receptor beta chains share one sample of origin, sequenced in a study of cytomegalovirus exposure and HLA in healthy donors. The study ran its PCR with 60 Vbeta and 13 Jbeta primers. The assay was immunoSEQ multiplex PCR, and TCRdb's table has in-frame clones only and misses some. The table includes over 100,000 clones, roughly three quarters detected once. The sample taken for sequencing was PBMCs. These receptors all stem from a woman aged 45-59 years in good health and CMV-seropositive.

This rearrangement joins TRBV2 to TRBJ2-1; 9 bases map to TRBD2. The CDR3 has 15 amino acids. Trimming cost V 3 bases and J 8 bases; bases outside gene matches: 8. In germline, CDR1 is SNHLY, CDR2 FYNNEI. The CDR3: CASSDPGGTSYEQFF. The DNA for the CDR3 is TGTGCCAGCAGTGACCCCGGGGGGACTAGCTATGAGCAGTTCTTC.

V and J are TRBV4-1 and TRBJ2-3, with D tentatively TRBD2 (6 bases). Germline assignment: CDR1 MGHRA and CDR2 YSYEKL. This CDR3 has 14 amino acids. The germline V and J ends were trimmed by 5 bases and 2 bases, with 11 bases remaining between them. CDR3 sequence reads: CASSTRDFTDTQYF. DNA for the CDR3: TGCGCCAGCAGCACCCGGGACTTCACAGATACGCAGTATTTT.

This clone came up once. The rearrangement joins TRBV11-2 to TRBJ2-7; a possible D gene is TRBD2 (6 bases). Trimming pared 4 bases from V and 5 bases from J, leaving 9 bases between. CDR1 SGHAT and CDR2 FQNNGV come from the germline V gene. This CDR3 has 12 amino acids. In DNA, the CDR3 is TGTGCCAGCAGCTATGGGGGGAACGAGCAGTACTTC. Protein product: CASSYGGNEQYF.

The rearrangement uses TRBV7-2 and TRBJ2-7; TRBD2 matches 7 bases. The CDR3 sequence is 13 residues long. J was trimmed by 0 bases and V by 4 bases; bases with no gene match: 0. Looked up from germline, CDR1 is SGHTA and CDR2 is FQGNSA. The CDR3, as DNA: TGTGCCAGCAGCTGGGACTACTCCTACGAGCAGTACTTC. It encodes CASSWDYSYEQYF.

This rearrangement joins TRBV18 to TRBJ2-3, with D possibly being TRBD1 (6 bases). The V gene's germline CDR1 is KGHSH and CDR2 LQKENI. The V and J ends lost 1 base and 2 bases respectively, with 25 bases between them. The CDR3 length is 20 residues. DNA of the CDR3: TGTGCCAGCTCACCACAGGTCAGCACAGGGCCTGAAGGGACCACAGATACGCAGTATTTT. It translates to CASSPQVSTGPEGTTDTQYF.

This chain uses TRBV5-1 with TRBJ2-5; 7 nucleotides match TRBD2. The CDR3 consists of 18 residues. Trimming cost V 0 bases and J 2 bases; bases outside gene matches: 13. Germline assignment: CDR1 SGHRS and CDR2 YFSETQ. The CDR3 region is CASSLAGVGGGGQETQYF. In nucleotides, the CDR3 is TGCGCCAGCAGCTTGGCAGGCGTAGGCGGGGGAGGTCAAGAGACCCAGTACTTC.

The chain recombines TRBV29-1 with TRBJ2-7; 11 nucleotides agree with TRBD2. V shed 4 bases, J shed 3 bases, and the junction held 2 bases outside the gene matches. CDR1 and CDR2 from the germline V gene are SQVTM and ANQGSEA. This CDR3 is 13 amino acids long. The CDR3 region is CSVVGTSGYEQYF. In DNA form, the CDR3 reads TGCAGCGTTGTAGGGACTAGCGGCTACGAGCAGTACTTC.

CDR3 nucleotide sequence: TGTGCCAGCAGCCTCACCGGGACAGGAGGGGAGACCCAGTACTTC. As protein: CASSLTGTGGETQYF. V is TRBV9 and J is TRBJ2-5, with 8 bases fitting TRBD1. V lost 4 bases and J lost 5; bases outside the gene matches: 10. Germline CDR1 reads SGDLS; CDR2 reads YYNGEE. The CDR3 sequence is 15 residues long. Combining the CDR3 with reference TRBV9 and TRBJ2-5 gives the whole variable domain DSGVTQTPKHLITATGQRVTLRCSPRSGDLSVYWYQQSLDQGLQFLIQYYNGEERAKGNILERFSAQQFPDLHSELNLSSLELGDSALYFCASSLTGTGGETQYFGPGTRLLVL.

The chain employs TRBV6-1 and TRBJ2-5; TRBD2 agrees at 7 bases. J lost 1 base, V lost 8 bases, and 7 bases had no gene match. Germline V lookup: CDR1 MNHNS, CDR2 SASEGT. This CDR3 comprises 14 residues. For the CDR3, the DNA is TGTGCCAGCCAGCGGGGAGGGTCCCAAGAGACCCAGTACTTC. The encoded protein is CASQRGGSQETQYF.

CDR3 DNA: TGTGCCAGCAGCTTGGACAGGGTTAATGAGCAGTTCTTC. Translated, it gives CASSLDRVNEQFF. The gene calls are TRBV11-2 and TRBJ2-1; 8 positions agree with TRBD1. The CDR3 extends over 13 amino acids. V lost 3 bases, J lost 7 bases, and 2 bases stayed unmatched. Germline V gene data show CDR1 as SGHAT and CDR2 as FQNNGV.

The chain recombines TRBV6-5 with TRBJ2-1, with 9 positions matching TRBD2. The CDR3 is 16 residues long. Trimming removed 0 bases from V and 0 bases from J; junction bases left unmatched: 0. CDR1 is MNHEY, CDR2 SVGAGI, per germline. In DNA, the CDR3 is TGTGCCAGCAGTTACTCTAGCGGGAGCTCCTACAATGAGCAGTTCTTC. Protein: CASSYSSGSSYNEQFF.

There are a few counts of this clone. The rearrangement joins TRBV6-1 to TRBJ2-2, with 7 bases matching TRBD1. This CDR3 has 13 residues. CDR1 is MNHNS and CDR2 is SASEGT in the germline V gene. Trimming removed 6 bases from V and 8 bases from J; junction bases left unmatched: 6. The DNA of the CDR3 is TGTGCCAGCAGAACTACAGGGGCTGGGGAGCTGTTTTTT. It yields the protein CASRTTGAGELFF.

This clone was observed once. This chain joins TRBV4-3 and TRBJ2-6, with TRBD1 identical over 7 bases. J gave up 3 bases and V 5 bases, and 16 bases lay outside the gene matches. The CDR3 runs 19 residues. Looked up from germline, CDR1 is LGHNA and CDR2 is YSLEER. The CDR3 sequence: CASSYHRPGTASGANVLTF. The DNA for the CDR3 is TGCGCCAGCAGCTACCATCGACCAGGGACAGCAAGTGGGGCCAACGTCCTGACTTTC.

The chain links TRBV7-8 to TRBJ1-3; D gene uncertain. This CDR3 has 15 amino acids. The V end lost 2 bases, the J end lost 1 base, and 9 bases lay between the germline ends. Germline V gene data show CDR1 as SGHVS and CDR2 as FQNEAQ. CDR3 nucleotides: TGTGCCAGCAGCTTACCGGGAGCATCTGGAAACACCATATATTTT. Its translation is CASSLPGASGNTIYF.

The chain uses TRBV5-4 and TRBJ2-7; weak D call: TRBD2 (6 bases). V lost 0 bases and J lost 0, with 10 bases in between. The CDR3 covers 15 residues. The germline gives CDR1 SGHNT, CDR2 YYREEE (reference sequence). This CDR3 reads CASSLGNGGSYEQYF. The CDR3, as DNA: TGTGCCAGCAGCTTGGGCAACGGGGGCTCCTACGAGCAGTACTTC.

The chain joins TRBV11-3 to TRBJ2-1, with TRBD1 as a possible D gene (6 bases). CDR1 is SGHNT, CDR2 YENEEA, per germline. This CDR3 spans 14 amino acids. Trimming removed 5 bases from V and 6 bases from J, with 14 bases in between. CDR3 loop: CASSPRRQANEQFF. In DNA form, the CDR3 reads TGTGCCAGCAGCCCCCGTCGACAGGCCAATGAGCAGTTCTTC.

The chain combines TRBV11-3 with TRBJ2-5; possible D gene TRBD2, 6 bases. The CDR3 covers 13 residues. The germline gives CDR1 SGHNT, CDR2 YENEEA. The V end was cut by 1 base, the J end by 4 bases, with 7 bases between. The CDR3 reads CASSLGRGETQYF. The DNA of the CDR3 is TGTGCCAGCAGCTTAGGGAGGGGAGAGACCCAGTACTTC.

The gene calls are TRBV18 and TRBJ2-7, with TRBD2 matching 14 bases. Trimming removed 5 bases from V and 7 bases from J; junction bases left unmatched: 4. The germline V gene has CDR1 KGHSH and CDR2 LQKENI. This CDR3 contains 14 residues. The CDR3 reads CASSEGLAGVEQYF. The DNA for the CDR3 is TGTGCCAGCTCAGAGGGACTAGCGGGAGTTGAGCAGTACTTC.

V usage is TRBV9 and J usage is TRBJ2-7, with 10 nucleotides matching TRBD1. The CDR3 consists of 14 residues. Unmatched junction bases numbered 5, after V lost 0 bases and J lost 8 bases. CDR1 is SGDLS and CDR2 is YYNGEE in the germline V gene. CDR3 DNA sequence: TGTGCCAGCAGCGTAGCGGGACAGGGGAACCAGCAGTACTTC. Its translation is CASSVAGQGNQQYF.

The rearrangement uses TRBV7-2 and TRBJ1-6; D may be TRBD1 (6 bases). This CDR3 comprises 16 residues. Looked up from germline, CDR1 is SGHTA and CDR2 is FQGNSA. Trimming removed 4 bases from V and 8 bases from J, with 18 bases in between. The CDR3 loop is CASSSGTRITDSPLHF. The CDR3 region has the DNA TGTGCCAGCAGCTCAGGGACACGCATAACCGATTCACCCCTCCACTTT.